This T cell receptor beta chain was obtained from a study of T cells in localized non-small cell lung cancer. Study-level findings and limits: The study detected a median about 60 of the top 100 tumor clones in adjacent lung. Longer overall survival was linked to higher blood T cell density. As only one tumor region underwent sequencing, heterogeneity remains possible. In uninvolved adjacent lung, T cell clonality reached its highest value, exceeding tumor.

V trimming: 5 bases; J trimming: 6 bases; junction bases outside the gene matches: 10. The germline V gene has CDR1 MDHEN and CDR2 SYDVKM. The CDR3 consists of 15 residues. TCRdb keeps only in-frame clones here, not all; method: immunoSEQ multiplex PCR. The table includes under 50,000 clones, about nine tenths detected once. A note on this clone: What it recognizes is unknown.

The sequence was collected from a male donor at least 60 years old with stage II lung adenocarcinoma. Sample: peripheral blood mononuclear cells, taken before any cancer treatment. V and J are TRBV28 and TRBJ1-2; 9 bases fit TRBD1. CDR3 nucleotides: TGTGCCAGCAGTGAACGGACAGGGGCCTCGCATGGCTACACCTTC. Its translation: CASSERTGASHGYTF.